This TCR beta chain was sequenced for a study of cytomegalovirus exposure and HLA in healthy donors. Notes on the study in general: As immune exposure information, only CMV serostatus was available. The authors later linked a missense DCLRE1C variant to TCR beta V- and J-gene trimming. Links to common viral pathogens appeared, in a later analysis, for several of the most significant clusters. In vitro confirmation showed a few CMV-associated chains to be CMV antigen specific.

Germline lookup yields CDR1 MDHEN and CDR2 SYDVKM. The junction had 11 bases not matched to a gene; V was cut back by 6 bases and J by 6 bases. CDR3 length: 16 residues. PCR employed 60 Vbeta and 13 Jbeta primers. Libraries were prepared by immunoSEQ multiplex PCR; TCRdb keeps only in-frame clonotypes and omits some of them. The sample yields about 76,000 clones, roughly four fifths seen once. On this clone itself: No antigen is known for it.

The chain combines TRBV28 with TRBJ2-1, with 10 nucleotides matching TRBD2. The clonotype was recovered from a woman aged 25-40 years in good health and CMV-seronegative. The sequenced material came from PBMCs. DNA for the CDR3: TGTGCCAGCAGCCCCGTTGAAGCGGGAGGGCTCAATGAGCAGTTCTTC. Its translation: CASSPVEAGGLNEQFF.